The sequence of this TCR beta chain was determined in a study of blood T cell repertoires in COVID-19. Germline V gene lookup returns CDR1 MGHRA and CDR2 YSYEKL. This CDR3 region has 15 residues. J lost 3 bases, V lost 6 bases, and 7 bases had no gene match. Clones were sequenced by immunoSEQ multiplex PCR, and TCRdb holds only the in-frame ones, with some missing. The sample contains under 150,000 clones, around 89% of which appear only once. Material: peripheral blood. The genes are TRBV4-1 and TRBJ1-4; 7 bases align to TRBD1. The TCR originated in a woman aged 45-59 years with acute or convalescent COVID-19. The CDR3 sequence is CASSPSGTANEKLFF. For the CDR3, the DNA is TGCGCCAGCAGTCCTTCCGGGACAGCTAATGAAAAACTGTTTTTT.